This T cell receptor beta chain came from a study of human T cells and chemical hapten exposure (dated by TCRdb to the early 2020s). With respect to the entire study: For sensitization, 2% DPC in acetone was applied to a 2 cm by 2 cm area of upper inner arm skin. Weekly therapeutic DPC doses were additionally applied to the scalp of patients throughout the approximately 24-week study period. Libraries were pooled for sequencing, and per-sample TCR yields varied mainly because of small differences in library volumes within the pool. In alopecia patients, the study followed how the peripheral blood TCR repertoire changed in vivo over primary and secondary sensitization to diphenylcyclopropenone (DPC), a hapten. For TCR sequencing, blood came from 25 to 30 alopecia patients at anywhere from one to four time points (pre-sensitization, 2, 6 and 24 weeks). Patch tests used Finn chambers with 0.01% DPC on the upper back, scored after 6 days by International Contact Dermatitis Research Group standards. Alopecia areata with under or over 50% scalp involvement, alopecia totalis and alopecia universalis were represented in the patient cohort, which was mostly female. Blood was sampled from patients pre-sensitization (week 0) and at 2, 6 and about 24 weeks after DPC sensitization.

From V the trimming removes 4 bases and from J it removes 2 bases, while the gene matches leave 6 bases of the junction unaccounted for. Sequences SGHNT (CDR1) and YYREEE (CDR2) are obtained from the germline V gene (reference sequence). The CDR3 spans 15 residues, from the cysteine through the phenylalanine. The DNA shown is the 45-base CDR3, in frame from base 1. This clonotype came up many times. Its cognate antigen has yet to be identified. Base qualities were left out, and no much larger clone turns up one base away. The receptor library was made with RACE. The sequencer listed for this sample is NextSeq 500. During library preparation, unique molecular identifiers were attached to individual cDNA molecules so that TCRs could be counted in a quantitative, reproducible way. Each blood RNA sample was used to sequence both TCR alpha and TCR beta chains. Per the original workflow: A median of about 87,000 TCRs per sample was observed, with a range of about 20,000 to 690,600. The Decombinator software suite was used to annotate the V, J and CDR3 of the TCR reads. For PS versus PT1 abundance plots, all samples were subsampled to the same number of TCRs (28,000). TCRs were defined as expanded if absent before sensitization and observed at least eight times at the 2-week time point. TCRdb redid the processing of the public reads, applying fastp at Q25 and MiXCR, and retained in-frame beta chains. Identical CDR3 protein sequences are pooled into one entry, listed with their most common genes and DNA. The V and J calls reflect TCRdb's pipeline rather than the authors' work. The table for this sample lists 60,000 to 80,000 distinct CDR3 sequences; about 6.7% of them were counted only once. The ten largest clones take up more than 1.5% of the sample.

What the authors observed across the whole study: The number of PT1 expanded TCRs positively correlated with patch test score, significant at thresholds 8, 16 and 32 but not 4. Because all patients had alopecia, a presumed autoimmune disease, the immune response of the patients might differ from that of healthy individuals. Repeated subsampling changed both the strength of the expansion versus patch-test correlation and the threshold at which the correlation became significant. DPC sensitization did not change the number of TCRs with a frequency above 1 in 1000, and there was no evidence of changes in global repertoire structure. Compared with pre-sensitization or healthy control sets, expanded TCRs formed significantly more large CDR3 similarity clusters, which is consistent with antigen-driven responses.

Read against the paper, the sample's time point label means: pre-sensitization, week 0. In the paper's terms, the treatment or condition label means: therapeutic diphenylcyclopropenone sensitization with weekly scalp DPC. At each patch-test visit, blood was drawn before the patch test was applied. Patients were considered eligible if aged 18 to 70, diagnosed with alopecia and deemed suitable for DPC therapy, and patients were excluded if pregnant. Unfractionated whole blood was collected in Tempus Blood RNA tubes, and total RNA was extracted from that blood. The source is a woman between 25 and 40 years old with alopecia areata. Some clones in this sample may be carry-over from other donors' samples. The sequence links TRBV5-4 to TRBJ2-3, with 8 central nucleotides matching TRBD2. The sequences come from whole blood, collected in connection with sensitization to the hapten diphenylcyclopropenone (DPC). CDR3 loop: CASSNPSGHTDTQYF. In nucleotide form, the sequence is TGTGCCAGCAGCAACCCTAGCGGGCACACAGATACGCAGTATTTT. The entire variable domain, with the stretches around the CDR3 drawn from the reference TRBV5-4 and TRBJ2-3 proteins, is ETGVTQSPTHLIKTRGQQVTLRCSSQSGHNTVSWYQQALGQGPQFIFQYYREEENGRGNFPPRFSGLQFPNYSSELNVNALELDDSALYLCASSNPSGHTDTQYFGPGTRLTVL.